This is a list of T cell receptor beta chains from one sample in a study of cytomegalovirus exposure and HLA in healthy donors. Profiled with immunoSEQ multiplex PCR; TCRdb holds only in-frame clones, not every one. Among nearly 200,000 clones listed, roughly 80% were seen once. Sequenced: PBMCs. The source is a male donor in good health and CMV-seropositive. Each CDR3 is given with its conserved first and last residue. The D gene is left open where the match is weak. Only some rows state a clone size, as once, few, many or a class for expanded clones.

TRBV5-1	TRBD1	-	TRBJ1-1	CASSLAAGGSTEAFF	TGCGCCAGCAGCTTGGCGGCAGGGGGGAGCACTGAAGCTTTCTTT
TRBV27	TRBD1	-	TRBJ1-2	CASSFSGTGINYGYTF	TGTGCCAGCAGTTTTTCTGGGACAGGGATTAACTATGGCTACACCTTC
TRBV5-1	TRBD1	once	TRBJ1-4	CASSLAGTGKANEKLFF	TGCGCCAGCAGCTTGGCCGGGACAGGGAAAGCTAATGAAAAACTGTTTTTT
TRBV19	TRBD1	-	TRBJ2-7	CASSGDRNYEQYF	TGTGCCAGTAGTGGGGACAGGAACTACGAGCAGTACTTC
TRBV18	-	-	TRBJ1-2	CASSPDGGGTGYTF	TGTGCCAGCTCACCGGATGGGGGAGGAACCGGCTACACCTTC
TRBV11-1	-	-	TRBJ1-4	CASSRPSRGVDNEKLFF	TGTGCCAGCAGCCGACCGTCTCGAGGAGTCGATAATGAAAAACTGTTTTTT
TRBV6-6	-	-	TRBJ2-5	CASSDRGGRETQYF	TGTGCCAGCAGTGATAGGGGGGGCCGCGAGACCCAGTACTTC
TRBV5-5	-	-	TRBJ2-7	CASSSPYSSRVEQYF	TGTGCCAGCAGCTCTCCATACAGTTCTCGTGTCGAGCAGTACTTC
TRBV7-9	TRBD1	few	TRBJ2-7	CASSPPQGAPAEQYF	TGTGCCAGCAGCCCGCCACAGGGGGCGCCAGCCGAGCAGTACTTC
TRBV5-4	TRBD1	-	TRBJ2-6	CASSLRTGGAGANVLTF	TGTGCCAGCAGTCTCCGTACAGGGGGCGCTGGGGCCAACGTCCTGACTTTC
TRBV7-2	-	-	TRBJ2-5	CASSSQAQETQYF	TGTGCCAGCAGCTCACAGGCTCAAGAGACCCAGTACTTC
TRBV7-2	-	-	TRBJ2-2	CASSLSPGLGTGELFF	TGTGCCAGCAGCTTATCCCCAGGGCTGGGCACCGGGGAGCTGTTTTTT
TRBV4-1	TRBD2	-	TRBJ2-5	CASSQGTSQEETQYF	TGCGCCAGCAGCCAAGGGACTAGTCAAGAAGAGACCCAGTACTTC
TRBV11-2	TRBD1	-	TRBJ2-6	CASSPGQGTFSGANVLTF	TGTGCCAGCAGCCCCGGACAGGGAACCTTCTCTGGGGCCAACGTCCTGACTTTC